The 24 T cell receptor beta chains listed next were all sequenced from one sample in a study of metastatic and nonmetastatic thyroid tumors (TCRdb year 2020). Libraries came from PCR. Instrument on record: Illumina HiSeq 4000. TCRdb took the public reads, trimmed them with fastp at Q25, ran MiXCR for clone calling and kept in-frame beta chains. This sample holds approximately 20,000 clones; about a quarter were observed only once. The ten largest make up over 9.5% of the sample. No treatment had been received by any patient before thyroid surgery. The sample was tumor tissue. Receptor source: a female donor with papillary thyroid cancer or a benign thyroid nodule (not recorded which). Some clones in this sample may be carry-over from other donors' samples.

The chain is built from TRBV6-1 and TRBJ2-7, with 8 nucleotides matching TRBD2. Per germline, CDR1 MNHNS and CDR2 SASEGT. The CDR3 covers 17 residues. Germline trimming cut 1 base from V and 3 bases from J; bases unmatched to any gene: 11. The CDR3 DNA is TGTGCCAGCAGTGAAGAGGTCTGGAGCGGGGGCTACTACGAGCAGTACTTC. Protein sequence: CASSEEVWSGGYYEQYF.

V and J are TRBV27 and TRBJ1-4; D is unresolved. The CDR3 contains 13 residues. The germline gives CDR1 MNHEY, CDR2 SMNVEV (reference sequence). V was cut by 4 bases and J by 12 bases, with 15 bases left in between. The CDR3 loop is CASSWGSREELFF. CDR3 DNA sequence: TGTGCCAGCAGTTGGGGTTCAAGGGAAGAACTGTTTTTT.

The table lists this clone with many counts. The chain combines TRBV7-9 with TRBJ2-1; 7 bases match TRBD2. The CDR3 sequence is 15 residues long. The germline V gene has CDR1 SEHNR and CDR2 FQNEAQ (reference sequence). V trimming: 6 bases; J trimming: 0 bases; junction bases outside the gene matches: 5. For the CDR3, the DNA is TGTGCCAGCAGTCAGAGCGGGACCTCCTACAATGAGCAGTTCTTC. This encodes CASSQSGTSYNEQFF.

Judged by abundance, this clone is medium-sized. The chain uses TRBV20-1 and TRBJ2-3; 7 nucleotides line up with TRBD2. J lost 1 base, V lost 6 bases, and 4 bases had no gene match. The germline V gene has CDR1 DFQATT and CDR2 SNEGSKA (reference sequence). The CDR3 spans 13 residues. The CDR3 protein is CSAQTSGTDTQYF. For the CDR3, the DNA is TGCAGTGCGCAAACTAGCGGCACAGATACGCAGTATTTT.

This clone was recorded a few times. The CDR3 loop reads CASSPSAPYEQYF. Written as DNA, the CDR3 is TGTGCCAGCTCACCAAGTGCCCCCTACGAGCAGTACTTC. This chain uses TRBV18 with TRBJ2-7; D remains unclear. V dropped 2 bases and J dropped 2 bases, with 7 bases sitting between them. The CDR3 has 13 residues. Germline V CDR1 and CDR2: KGHSH, LQKENI.

The chain is built from TRBV19 and TRBJ1-2; D possibly corresponds to TRBD1 (6 bases). CDR3 length: 13 residues. V lost 6 bases and J lost 7, with 15 bases in between. The germline gives CDR1 LNHDA, CDR2 SQIVND (reference sequence). CDR3 residues: CASSRTGLGGYTF. The CDR3 DNA sequence: TGTGCCAGTAGCCGAACAGGGTTAGGTGGCTACACCTTC.

This clone was recorded a few times. The chain joins TRBV10-2 to TRBJ1-6, with 11 bases fitting TRBD1. The V gene's germline CDR1 is WSHSY and CDR2 SAAADI. Trimming at V came to 8 bases and at J to 9 bases, leaving 6 bases not matched to a gene. There are 14 residues in the CDR3. The CDR3 DNA follows: TGCGCCAGCCAGGGGGGACAGGGGGTTTCACCCCTCCACTTT. Its translation: CASQGGQGVSPLHF.

This clone has more than one count but fewer than ten. J is TRBJ1-3 and V is TRBV6-1; 9 bases agree with TRBD1. Germline trimming cut 6 bases from V and 7 bases from J; bases unmatched to any gene: 7. CDR3 length equals 14 residues. Per the germline V gene, CDR1 is MNHNS and CDR2 is SASEGT. This chain's CDR3 is CASSLGQGRNTIYF. DNA of the CDR3: TGTGCCAGCAGCCTCGGACAGGGGAGGAACACCATATATTTT.

The V call is TRBV4-2, the J call TRBJ2-7; TRBD1 matches 7 bases. CDR3 length: 15 amino acids. V was clipped by 4 bases and J by 4 bases; unmatched bases: 10. Germline values: CDR1 LGHNA, CDR2 YNFKEQ. The CDR3 DNA reads as TGTGCCAGCAGCCCCCAACAGGGGACGGAATACGAGCAGTACTTC. The encoded protein is CASSPQQGTEYEQYF.

The chain joins TRBV19 to TRBJ2-2; no clear D. Between the trimmed V and J ends, which lost 9 bases and 6 bases, there was a span of 11 bases. Germline V gene sequence: CDR1 LNHDA, CDR2 SQIVND (reference sequence). The CDR3 sequence is 12 residues long. As DNA, the CDR3 is TGTGCCAGCATACATGCCCCCGGGGAGCTGTTTTTT. Residues: CASIHAPGELFF.

This clone was seen a few times. The V call is TRBV6-2 or TRBV6-3, the J call TRBJ2-2; 10 bases are a match to TRBD1. Losses at the gene ends were 2 bases for V and 9 bases for J; bases not matched to a gene: 9. Looked up from germline, CDR1 is MNHEY and CDR2 is SVGEGT. CDR3 length equals 16 residues. The CDR3 loop reads CASSYPRTGGTWELFF. The CDR3 nucleotides read TGTGCCAGCAGTTACCCTCGGACAGGGGGAACCTGGGAGCTGTTTTTT.

This chain connects TRBV21-1 to TRBJ2-1; the listed D gene, TRBD2, was not tested against the DNA. TRBV21-1 constitutes a pseudogene. This CDR3 comprises 19 residues. The CDR3 nucleotides read TGTGCCAGCAGTTTTCCGGGACTAGCGGGAGGGGCGACGGATGATGAGCAGTTCTTC. This codes for CASSFPGLAGGATDDEQFF.

This clone has ten or more counts. This chain connects TRBV5-1 to TRBJ1-1; the D gene is possibly TRBD1 (6 bases). The V end lost 2 bases, the J end lost 0 bases, and 8 bases lay between the germline ends. Germline CDR1 is SGHRS and CDR2 is YFSETQ. CDR3 size: 14 residues. CDR3 protein: CASSFRGVNTEAFF. CDR3 nucleotides: TGCGCCAGCAGCTTCAGGGGCGTGAACACTGAAGCTTTCTTT.

This clone was observed at least ten times. The V gene is TRBV13, the J gene TRBJ2-7; 10 bases map to TRBD2. Germline loops: CDR1 PRHDT, CDR2 FYEKMQ (reference sequence). The J segment lost 1 base and the V segment lost 3 bases, leaving 6 bases of the junction unmatched. This CDR3 contains 16 residues. DNA of the CDR3: TGTGCCAGCAGCTTCAGGACTAGCGGATTTTCCTACGAGCAGTACTTC. Protein product: CASSFRTSGFSYEQYF.

The table lists this clone with many counts. The chain uses TRBV27 and TRBJ2-1, with 10 bases that match TRBD2. Trimming removed 2 bases from V and 6 bases from J; junction bases left unmatched: 4. CDR1 and CDR2 (germline): MNHEY, SMNVEV (reference sequence). The CDR3 is 15 residues long. Here the CDR3 reads CASSLGAGGFNEQFF. In DNA form, the CDR3 reads TGTGCCAGCAGTTTAGGAGCGGGAGGGTTCAATGAGCAGTTCTTC.

This clone occurred a few times. The CDR3: CASSGMDGTSSTYEQYF. For the CDR3, the DNA is TGCGCCAGCAGTGGAATGGACGGGACGTCTTCAACCTACGAGCAGTACTTC. The chain carries TRBV10-1 and TRBJ2-7; perhaps D is TRBD1 or TRBD2 (5 bases each). Trimming removed 4 bases from V and 2 bases from J, with 21 bases in between. CDR1 WNHNN and CDR2 SYGVQD come from the germline V gene (reference sequence). This CDR3 region has 17 residues.

The rearrangement links TRBV20-1 to TRBJ2-1; 9 bases align to TRBD2. The J segment lost 7 bases and the V segment lost 6 bases, leaving 7 bases of the junction unmatched. The CDR3 totals 13 residues. The germline V gene has CDR1 DFQATT and CDR2 SNEGSKA (reference sequence). In DNA, the CDR3 is TGCAGTGCATTGCCCAGCGGGAGGAATGAGCAGTTCTTC. It is translated as CSALPSGRNEQFF.

DNA of the CDR3: TGTGCCAGCAGCCCTCGAGGGGCGATGGGGGGAATGAACACTGAAGCTTTCTTT. Protein sequence: CASSPRGAMGGMNTEAFF. The genes are TRBV11-2 and TRBJ1-1; tentative D call: TRBD1 (5 bases). Deletions cut 5 bases from V and 0 bases from J, with 22 bases between. Germline CDR1 is SGHAT and CDR2 is FQNNGV. The CDR3 length is 18 residues. Combining the CDR3 with reference TRBV11-2 and TRBJ1-1 gives the whole variable domain EAGVAQSPRYKIIEKRQSVAFWCNPISGHATLYWYQQILGQGPKLLIQFQNNGVVDDSQLPKDRFSAERLKGVDSTLKIQPAKLEDSAVYLCASSPRGAMGGMNTEAFFGQGTRLTVV.

This clone was picked up one time. The chain combines TRBV7-9 with TRBJ2-7; D is unclear. This CDR3 is built from 14 residues. V was shortened by 5 bases and J by 0 bases, with 11 bases between the two germline ends. The germline gives CDR1 SEHNR, CDR2 FQNEAQ (reference sequence). The CDR3 spells CASSKRTGSYEQYF. The CDR3 bases are TGTGCCAGCAGCAAAAGGACGGGCTCCTACGAGCAGTACTTC.

Many counts were recorded for this clone. The CDR3 coding sequence is TGTGCCAGCAGTCCGAACTCGGGACAGGGGGAATATGGCTACACCTTC. It yields the protein CASSPNSGQGEYGYTF. The chain is built from TRBV27 and TRBJ1-2, with 11 bases that match TRBD1. The CDR3 loop spans 16 amino acids. Germline V gives CDR1 MNHEY, CDR2 SMNVEV (reference sequence). J was trimmed by 5 bases and V by 5 bases; bases with no gene match: 10.

This clone has ten or more counts. The chain joins TRBV7-2 to TRBJ2-3, with no clear D. In germline, CDR1 is SGHTA, CDR2 FQGNSA. The ends were cut back, 3 bases at V and 4 bases at J, with 11 bases in the middle. CDR3 size: 14 residues. The CDR3 protein is CASSFQVASDTQYF. Written as DNA, the CDR3 is TGTGCCAGCAGCTTCCAGGTTGCATCAGATACGCAGTATTTT.

Sample share makes this clone medium-sized. Other DNA sequences in this specimen translate into the identical CDR3. This CDR3 is CASSTRGAKAGAGGEQYF. CDR3 nucleotides: TGTGCCAGCAGTACCCGGGGCGCAAAAGCGGGAGCAGGTGGAGAGCAGTACTTC. The chain employs TRBV6-5 and TRBJ2-7; 8 nucleotides align to TRBD2. Germline V gives CDR1 MNHEY, CDR2 SVGAGI. Unmatched junction bases numbered 22, after V lost 5 bases and J lost 7 bases. The CDR3 spans 18 residues.

Points on this clone: This may be a read error: a much more frequent sequence differs by one nucleotide. This rearrangement joins TRBV5-6 to TRBJ2-2; no definite D call. The CDR3 has 13 amino acids. CDR1 and CDR2 from the germline V gene are SGHDT and YYEEEE. DNA of the CDR3: TGTGCCAGCAGCAGGTATGGCACCTGGGAGCTGTTTTTT. This sequence encodes CASSRYGTWELFF.

Many counts were recorded for this clone. The CDR3 DNA sequence: TGCAGTGCCCGACATTCCTCTGGAAACACCATATATTTT. This codes for CSARHSSGNTIYF. V usage is TRBV20-1 and J usage is TRBJ1-3; D gene unclear. The germline V gene encodes CDR1 DFQATT and CDR2 SNEGSKA (reference sequence). V lost 6 bases to trimming and J lost 0 bases, with 9 bases between them. The CDR3 consists of 13 residues.